These 21 T cell receptor beta chains share one sample of origin, sequenced in a study of OX40 agonist ivuxolimab in advanced cancers. Library preparation employed the immunoSEQ multiplex PCR assay. TCRdb retrieved this table from immuneACCESS and kept in-frame rearrangements only. Not all clones are present; in checked studies, unresolved V genes account for under half, and no reason is known for the remainder. For this sample the table gives about 88,000 clones, of which around nine tenths were detected only once. The top ten clones comprise 1.5% to 2% of the sample. The material was CD4+ or CD8+ T cells sorted from blood, obtained in a trial of the OX40 agonist ivuxolimab. The receptors shown here come from an adult with an advanced solid tumor such as melanoma, head and neck, liver or kidney cancer.

V and J are TRBV18 and TRBJ1-1, with D possibly matching TRBD1 (6 bases). The ends were cut back, 4 bases at V and 3 bases at J, with 15 bases in the middle. The CDR3 is 15 amino acids. Germline V gene lookup returns CDR1 KGHSH and CDR2 LQKENI. The CDR3 is CASSRSRGADTEAFF. The CDR3 DNA reads TGTGCCAGCTCACGCTCCCGGGGGGCGGACACTGAAGCTTTCTTT. Full variable domain (rest looked up from reference TRBV18 and TRBJ1-1): NAGVMQNPRHLVRRRGQEARLRCSPMKGHSHVYWYRQLPEEGLKFMVYLQKENIIDESGMPKERFSAEFPKEGPSILRIQQVVRGDSAAYFCASSRSRGADTEAFFGQGTRLTVV.

The rearrangement uses TRBV27 and TRBJ2-7, with a possible D match to TRBD1 (5 bases). Trimming took 4 bases from V and 5 from J, leaving 18 bases between them. CDR1 is MNHEY and CDR2 is SMNVEV in the germline V gene (reference sequence). This CDR3 is built from 15 residues. The CDR3 sequence: CASSSLPLDMNEQYF. The CDR3 coding sequence is TGTGCCAGCAGTTCTCTTCCCTTGGACATGAACGAGCAGTACTTC.

The rearrangement links TRBV2 to TRBJ2-4; 8 bases agree with TRBD2. There are 15 residues in the CDR3. Germline V gives CDR1 SNHLY, CDR2 FYNNEI. The V segment lost 0 bases and the J segment 8 bases; nucleotides outside the gene matches: 6. As DNA, the CDR3 is TGTGCCAGCAGTGAAGCGCCCCGGGGGGGAGACATTCAGTACTTC. It encodes CASSEAPRGGDIQYF.

This chain links TRBV29-1 with TRBJ2-6; D perhaps matches TRBD1 (6 bases). The V gene lost 5 bases and the J gene lost 0 bases, with 11 bases spanning the gap. The CDR3 covers 15 residues. The germline gives CDR1 SQVTM, CDR2 ANQGSEA. CDR3 coding DNA: TGCAGCGTTAAGACAGGAATCTCTGGGGCCAACGTCCTGACTTTC. Amino acid sequence: CSVKTGISGANVLTF.

The rearrangement joins TRBV2 to TRBJ1-1; no clear D. Germline V lookup: CDR1 SNHLY, CDR2 FYNNEI. This CDR3 region has 13 residues. V lost 5 bases and J 3 bases, leaving 10 bases between the germline ends. CDR3 region: CASSSARDTEAFF. The CDR3 DNA reads TGTGCCAGCAGTTCTGCTCGGGACACTGAAGCTTTCTTT. Combining the CDR3 with reference TRBV2 and TRBJ1-1 gives the whole variable domain EPEVTQTPSHQVTQMGQEVILRCVPISNHLYFYWYRQILGQKVEFLVSFYNNEISEKSEIFDDQFSVERPDGSNFTLKIRSTKLEDSAMYFCASSSARDTEAFFGQGTRLTVV.

This clone has only one observation. The J gene is TRBJ2-2, the V gene TRBV7-3; 10 nucleotides align to TRBD1. Unmatched junction bases numbered 6, after V lost 4 bases and J lost 4 bases. Germline loops: CDR1 SGHTA, CDR2 FQGTGA. There are 16 residues in the CDR3. CDR3 in DNA: TGTGCCAGCAGCTCAGGACAGGGGGTTAGCACCGGGGAGCTGTTTTTT. Its protein is CASSSGQGVSTGELFF.

This clone was seen once. The chain is built from TRBV5-1 and TRBJ2-7; 7 nucleotides align to TRBD1. Germline assignment: CDR1 SGHRS and CDR2 YFSETQ. V trimming: 2 bases; J trimming: 2 bases; junction bases outside the gene matches: 1. The CDR3 spans 13 residues. The CDR3 loop reads CASSFDRAYEQYF. In DNA, the CDR3 is TGCGCCAGCAGCTTCGACAGGGCCTACGAGCAGTACTTC.

This chain uses TRBV18 with TRBJ2-2; D gene unclear. V was clipped by 2 bases and J by 6 bases, with 7 bases between them. There are 13 residues in the CDR3. Germline V lookup: CDR1 KGHSH, CDR2 LQKENI. For the CDR3, the DNA is TGTGCCAGCTCACCAAAGTCGGCCGGGGAGCTGTTTTTT. This codes for CASSPKSAGELFF.

The rearrangement joins TRBV7-9 to TRBJ2-5; tentatively, D is TRBD1 (6 bases). Germline CDR1 SEHNR, CDR2 FQNEAQ (reference sequence). The V gene lost 5 bases and the J gene lost 5 bases, with 12 bases spanning the gap. This CDR3 has 13 residues. Written as DNA, the CDR3 is TGTGCCAGCAGCCGAGGGGGATCCGAGACCCAGTACTTC. Its translation: CASSRGGSETQYF.

The chain is built from TRBV7-6 and TRBJ2-2, with TRBD2 as a possible D gene (5 bases). Germline-derived CDR1 and CDR2 are SGHVS and FNYEAQ. This CDR3 has 13 residues. With 6 bases removed from V and 8 bases from J, the gap between germline ends came to 13 bases. The CDR3, as DNA: TGTGCCAGCAGATGGACGTCGGGGGGGGAGCTGTTTTTT. This gives the protein CASRWTSGGELFF.

The CDR3 sequence is CATSNVGTGELFF. The DNA for the CDR3 is TGTGCCACCAGCAATGTCGGCACCGGGGAGCTGTTTTTT. The V call is TRBV15, the J call TRBJ2-2, with D hard to call. Germline CDR1 LNHNV, CDR2 YYDKDF (reference sequence). Trimming cost V 4 bases and J 4 bases, with 7 bases left between them. CDR3 size: 13 residues.

The chain has TRBV14 and TRBJ1-2; D unresolved. V lost 0 bases and J 2 bases, leaving 16 bases between the germline ends. The CDR3 runs 17 residues. Looked up from germline, CDR1 is SGHDN and CDR2 is FVKESK. This CDR3 reads CASSQDVSGSINYGYTF. The CDR3 DNA is TGTGCCAGCAGCCAAGACGTCTCGGGGAGTATCAACTATGGCTACACCTTC.

The V call is TRBV18, the J call TRBJ2-6; TRBD1 is a possible D gene (5 bases). V was shortened by 3 bases and J by 3 bases, with 15 bases between the two germline ends. CDR1 and CDR2 from the germline V gene are KGHSH and LQKENI. CDR3 length equals 17 residues. The CDR3 region has the DNA TGTGCCAGCTCACCCTCCGCAGGGCTTGGTGGGGCCAACGTCCTGACTTTC. Protein sequence: CASSPSAGLGGANVLTF. The complete variable domain, with remaining parts taken from reference TRBV18 and TRBJ2-6, reads NAGVMQNPRHLVRRRGQEARLRCSPMKGHSHVYWYRQLPEEGLKFMVYLQKENIIDESGMPKERFSAEFPKEGPSILRIQQVVRGDSAAYFCASSPSAGLGGANVLTFGAGSRLTVL.

V usage is TRBV18 and J usage is TRBJ1-1; 12 bases match TRBD1. CDR1 and CDR2 from the germline V gene are KGHSH and LQKENI. This CDR3 region has 16 residues. The junction had 4 bases not matched to a gene; V was cut back by 3 bases and J by 2 bases. CDR3 loop: CASSPPGQGANTEAFF. The CDR3 coding sequence is TGTGCCAGCTCACCCCCGGGACAGGGGGCCAACACTGAAGCTTTCTTT.

This chain connects TRBV5-6 to TRBJ1-1; maybe TRBD1 (5 bases). Between the trimmed V and J ends, which lost 4 bases and 4 bases, there was a span of 20 bases. The CDR3 runs 16 residues. Germline V gene lookup returns CDR1 SGHDT and CDR2 YYEEEE. The CDR3 here is CASSPPYGGEVTEAFF. CDR3 nucleotides: TGTGCCAGCAGCCCCCCGTACGGGGGTGAAGTCACTGAAGCTTTCTTT.

Only a few counts were recorded for this clone. The gene calls are TRBV2 and TRBJ1-4, with 7 bases lining up with TRBD1. Per the germline V gene, CDR1 is SNHLY and CDR2 is FYNNEI. This CDR3 spans 15 amino acids. V dropped 6 bases and J dropped 3; count of bases not matched to a gene: 7. The CDR3 nucleotides read TGTGCCAGCAGGGCTACCGGGACAGCTAATGAAAAACTGTTTTTT. Protein: CASRATGTANEKLFF.

The rearrangement joins TRBV11-3 to TRBJ2-1; 11 nucleotides match TRBD2. The CDR3 is made up of 15 amino acids. J was trimmed by 4 bases and V by 5 bases; bases with no gene match: 4. The germline V gene encodes CDR1 SGHNT and CDR2 YENEEA. CDR3 nucleotides: TGTGCCAGCAGCCCCTCTAGCGGGGGGTACAATGAGCAGTTCTTC. It specifies CASSPSSGGYNEQFF.

The CDR3 region is CASSEDRNTEAFF. For the CDR3, the DNA is TGTGCCAGCAGTGAAGACAGGAACACTGAAGCTTTCTTT. V usage is TRBV2 and J usage is TRBJ1-1; D remains unclear. The CDR3 has 13 residues. CDR1 and CDR2 (germline): SNHLY, FYNNEI. Trimming took off 1 base at V and 1 base at J, with 4 bases between the two ends. The full variable domain, with the rest looked up from reference TRBV2 and TRBJ1-1, is EPEVTQTPSHQVTQMGQEVILRCVPISNHLYFYWYRQILGQKVEFLVSFYNNEISEKSEIFDDQFSVERPDGSNFTLKIRSTKLEDSAMYFCASSEDRNTEAFFGQGTRLTVV.

V and J are TRBV7-9 and TRBJ2-1; 10 bases align to TRBD1. V dropped 5 bases and J dropped 4; count of bases not matched to a gene: 2. The CDR3 has 14 amino acids. CDR1 SEHNR and CDR2 FQNEAQ come from the germline V gene (reference sequence). For the CDR3, the DNA is TGTGCCAGCAGCGGACAGGGGGTGTACAATGAGCAGTTCTTC. Protein product: CASSGQGVYNEQFF.

The V and J genes are TRBV6-1 and TRBJ2-7; D gene ambiguous. CDR1 and CDR2 from the germline V gene are MNHNS and SASEGT. This CDR3 has 11 amino acids. V was shortened by 2 bases and J by 6 bases, with 5 bases between the two germline ends. CDR3 DNA: TGTGCCAGCAGTGAATGGGTCGAGCAGTACTTC. It codes for CASSEWVEQYF.

CDR3 region: CASSLGRGTSTDTQYF. CDR3 sequence (DNA): TGTGCCAGCAGCTTGGGGCGGGGGACTAGCACAGATACGCAGTATTTT. This sequence joins TRBV5-4 and TRBJ2-3; TRBD2 aligns across 7 bases. Germline CDR1 is SGHNT and CDR2 is YYREEE (reference sequence). Trimming cost V 0 bases and J 0 bases; bases outside gene matches: 4. The CDR3 is 16 amino acids.